The T cell receptor (beta chain) described here comes from a study of cytomegalovirus exposure and HLA in healthy donors. V was cut by 1 base and J by 1 base, with 8 bases left in between. Germline V gives CDR1 SGHNT, CDR2 YYREEE (reference sequence). This CDR3 comprises 14 residues. Researchers ran the PCR with 60 Vbeta and 13 Jbeta primers. Only in-frame clones appear in the TCRdb table, and some are missing; sequencing was by immunoSEQ multiplex PCR. The sample lists about 150,000 clones, roughly 81% occurring once. This clone was counted between two and nine times. This TCR was sampled from a man under 40 in good health and CMV-seropositive. V usage is TRBV5-4 and J usage is TRBJ1-2; TRBD1 might be the D (6 bases). Sequenced sample: PBMCs. The CDR3 DNA reads as TGTGCCAGCAGCTTGCGACAGGTTAACTATGGCTACACCTTC. Amino acid sequence: CASSLRQVNYGYTF.